The entry that follows covers one TCR beta chain sequence. Its specificity is unknown. Germline V gene sequence: CDR1 MDHEN, CDR2 SYDVKM. The CDR3 contains 15 residues. V lost 6 bases and J lost 0, with 14 bases in between. This record belongs to a study of cytomegalovirus exposure and HLA in healthy donors. The study's findings and limits: Exclusion as indistinguishable affected some V segments, including TRBV6-2 and TRBV6-3. In a later analysis, V- and J-gene trimming of beta chains associated with a DCLRE1C missense variant, replicated independently. Researchers counted 180 or so TCR beta chains as cytomegalovirus-associated.

The PCR employed 60 Vbeta primers together with 13 Jbeta primers. Sequencing was performed with immunoSEQ multiplex PCR; in TCRdb, only in-frame clones are kept and a portion is missing. The data show about 160,000 clones, 70% to 80% seen once. This chain links TRBV28 with TRBJ1-2; D might be TRBD1 (6 bases). The sequenced sample consisted of PBMCs. The TCR was taken from a young man in good health and CMV-seropositive. In DNA, the CDR3 is TGTGCCAGCAGGGAAAGAAGGACAGCTAACTATGGCTACACCTTC. It codes for CASRERRTANYGYTF.